This TCR beta chain is drawn from a study of shared clonotypes between healthy human individuals. Method: immunoSEQ multiplex PCR; TCRdb's copy keeps in-frame clones and lacks some. The table lists millions of clones, approximately 95% of them singletons. About this clone itself: The antigen is unknown.

Naive CD8 cells, CD45RO-negative and positively selected for CCR7, excluded terminally differentiated effector memory CD45RA+ cells. Study-wide findings and caveats: The low donor count limited represented genetic and exposure-history diversity.

The TCR originated in a young man in good health. Sequencing used naive CD8+ T cells sorted from blood.

The CDR3 DNA sequence: TGTGCCAGCAGCTTATTATCAGGATACACCGGGGAGCTGTTTTTT. Translating gives CASSLLSGYTGELFF. The chain employs TRBV7-2 and TRBJ2-2; no firm D call. CDR1 is SGHTA and CDR2 is FQGNSA in the germline V gene. With 2 bases removed from V and 3 bases from J, the gap between germline ends came to 10 bases. The CDR3 sequence is 15 residues long.